This T cell receptor beta chain emerged from a study of blood T cell repertoires in COVID-19. On the study more broadly: Samples taken during acute and convalescent COVID-19 were collected in the United States, Italy and Spain. Sources were T cells, B-cell-depleted T cells, or PBMCs; the material itself was cDNA or gDNA.

Trimming pared 4 bases from V and 0 bases from J, leaving 20 bases between. Germline V gene data show CDR1 as SGHRS and CDR2 as YFSETQ. This CDR3 spans 18 amino acids. The table lists this clone with a few counts. As processed by the authors: For nucleated cells, counts were estimated from reference gene primer amplification. Profiled with immunoSEQ multiplex PCR; TCRdb holds only in-frame clones, not every one. Clonal size and the V and J genes are those of that table, whereas D and trimming came from the DNA. The sample holds roughly 65,000 clones; 85% to 95% are singletons and the top ten take 2.9%.

The sequence came from a man between 65 and 80 years old with active COVID-19. Sequenced sample: peripheral blood. This chain joins TRBV5-1 and TRBJ1-5; D remains ambiguous. In DNA form, the CDR3 reads TGCGCCAGCAGCCCCGGGATCTTCAGCCTAGATAGCAATCAGCCCCAGCATTTT. The encoded protein is CASSPGIFSLDSNQPQHF.